This entry describes one TCR beta chain. Its antigen is as yet unknown. This sample is part of a study of cytomegalovirus exposure and HLA in healthy donors. Study results and limitations: Accounts indicate the classifier identified cytomegalovirus status with strong specificity and sensitivity. Despite most TCR sequences being rare, some public TCRs occurred in many donors.

TCRdb's table, derived via immunoSEQ multiplex PCR, lists solely in-frame clones and lacks some. The sample records about 240,000 clones, around 85% being singletons. Trimming stripped 2 bases from V and 1 base from J, with 23 bases between. This CDR3 spans 19 amino acids. Germline V gene sequence: CDR1 LNHNV, CDR2 YYDKDF (reference sequence). Material for sequencing was PBMCs. This receptor was taken from a woman under 40 in good health and CMV-seropositive. The V and J genes are TRBV15 and TRBJ2-5, with TRBD1 as a possible D gene (7 bases). The CDR3 bases are TGTGCCACCAGCAGACCTGAACGGGCGTTCCAGGGGGGCCAAGAGACCCAGTACTTC. This codes for CATSRPERAFQGGQETQYF.